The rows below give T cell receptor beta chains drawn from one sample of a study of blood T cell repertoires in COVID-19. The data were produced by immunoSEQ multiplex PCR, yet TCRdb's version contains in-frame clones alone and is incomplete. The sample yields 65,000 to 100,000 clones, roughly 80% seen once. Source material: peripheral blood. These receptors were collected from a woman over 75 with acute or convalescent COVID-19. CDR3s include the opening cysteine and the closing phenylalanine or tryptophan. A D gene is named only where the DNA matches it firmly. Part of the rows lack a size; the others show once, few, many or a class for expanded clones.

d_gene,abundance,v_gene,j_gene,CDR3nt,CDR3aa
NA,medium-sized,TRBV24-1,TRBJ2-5,TGTGCCACCAGTGATTTAGACAGCCAAGAGACCCAGTACTTC,CATSDLDSQETQYF
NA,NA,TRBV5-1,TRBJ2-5,TGCGCCAGCACCGTAGCGTCCCCCAAAGAGACCCAGTACTTC,CASTVASPKETQYF
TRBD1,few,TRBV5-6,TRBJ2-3,TGTGCCAGCAGCTCGACAGGGCCTAGCACAGATACGCAGTATTTT,CASSSTGPSTDTQYF
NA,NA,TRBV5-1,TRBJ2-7,TGCGCCAGCAGCCCTGGGGCGAACGACGAGCAGTACTTC,CASSPGANDEQYF
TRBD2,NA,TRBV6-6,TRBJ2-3,TGTGCCAGCAGTCGAACTTCTTCGGGGGGGGCCCGGGTTACGCAGTATTTT,CASSRTSSGGARVTQYF
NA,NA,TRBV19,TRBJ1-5,TGTGCCAGTAGATCCCCAGGGCAGGGCCCCAATCAGCCCCAGCATTTT,CASRSPGQGPNQPQHF
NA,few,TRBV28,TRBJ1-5,TGTGCCAGCAGCTTGTCCTGGAGAGGTAGGGGTCAGCCCCAGCATTTT,CASSLSWRGRGQPQHF
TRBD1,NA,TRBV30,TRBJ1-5,TGTGCCTGGAGTGCAGCAACAGGGGGCAGGGGTCAGCCCCAGCATTTT,CAWSAATGGRGQPQHF
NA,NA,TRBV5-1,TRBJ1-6,TGCGCCAGCAGCTTGGGGGCCACGGCATCGACCCTCCACTTT,CASSLGATASTLHF
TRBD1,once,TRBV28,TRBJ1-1,TGTGCCAGCAGCTCAGCGGACAGGATGAACACTGAAGCTTTCTTT,CASSSADRMNTEAFF
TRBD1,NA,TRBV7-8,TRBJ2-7,TGTGCCAGCAGCTTAAACAGGGGGCAATCTTACGAGCAGTACTTC,CASSLNRGQSYEQYF
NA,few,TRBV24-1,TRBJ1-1,TGTGCCACCAGTGCCCTTAGGGTCGGGGGTGCAGCTTTCTTT,CATSALRVGGAAFF
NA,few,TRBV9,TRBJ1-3,TGTGCCAGCAGCGTCGGGAGCTCCTCTGGAAACACCATATATTTT,CASSVGSSSGNTIYF
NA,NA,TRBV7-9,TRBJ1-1,TGTGCCAGCAGCTTCGCAGGGGACACTGAAGCTTTCTTT,CASSFAGDTEAFF
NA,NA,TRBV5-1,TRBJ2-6,TGCGCCAGCAGCCTAGACTCTGGGGCCAACGTCCTGACTTTC,CASSLDSGANVLTF
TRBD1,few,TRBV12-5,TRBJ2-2,TGTGCTAGTGGTTTTGCCGGGACAGGGGGGCTCGAAAACACCGGGGAGCTGTTTTTT,CASGFAGTGGLENTGELFF
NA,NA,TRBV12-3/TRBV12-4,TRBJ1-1,TGTGCCAGCAGCCATGGGCTTGAAGCTTTCTTT,CASSHGLEAFF
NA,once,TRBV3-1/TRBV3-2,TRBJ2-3,TGTGCCAGCAGCCAAGATAGGGGTAGCGGCGTCAAGGTGGGCACAGATACGCAGTATTTT,CASSQDRGSGVKVGTDTQYF
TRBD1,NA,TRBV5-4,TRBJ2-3,TGTGCCAGCAGGGACAGGGGGCAGGTCACAGATACGCAGTATTTT,CASRDRGQVTDTQYF
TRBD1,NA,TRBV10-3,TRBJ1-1,TGTGCCATCAGGGACAGGGTGAACACTGAAGCTTTCTTT,CAIRDRVNTEAFF
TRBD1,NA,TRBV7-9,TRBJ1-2,TGTGCCAGCAGCAGGGAGACAGGGGTGGCTAACTATGGCTACACCTTC,CASSRETGVANYGYTF
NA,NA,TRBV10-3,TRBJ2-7,TGTGCCATCAGTAATCCGGGACAAGTCTCCTACGAGCAGTACTTC,CAISNPGQVSYEQYF
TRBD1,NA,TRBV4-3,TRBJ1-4,TGCGCCAGCAGCCAAGGTACAGGGGGCAATGAAAAACTGTTTTTT,CASSQGTGGNEKLFF
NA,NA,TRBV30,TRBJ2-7,TGTGCCTGGAGTCTTACAGGTAACGAGCAGTACTTC,CAWSLTGNEQYF
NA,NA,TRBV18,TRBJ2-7,TGTGCCAGCTCACCCCAGACAGGCCACGGTTTTTCTTCCTACGAGCAGTACTTC,CASSPQTGHGFSSYEQYF
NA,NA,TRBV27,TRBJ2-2,TGTGCCAGCCGCTTTTCGGCGGGCGGGGAGCTGTTTTTT,CASRFSAGGELFF
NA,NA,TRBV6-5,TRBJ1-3,TGTGCCAGCTTGAGTACTGGAAACACCATATATTTT,CASLSTGNTIYF